This T cell receptor (beta chain) was sequenced for a study of blood T cell repertoires in COVID-19. TCRdb's table, derived via immunoSEQ multiplex PCR, lists solely in-frame clones and lacks some. Among roughly 250,000 clones listed, approximately 80% were seen once. V dropped 5 bases and J dropped 4; count of bases not matched to a gene: 11. The CDR3 is 17 residues long. Germline lookup yields CDR1 LNHDA and CDR2 SQIVND (reference sequence). The V gene is TRBV19, the J gene TRBJ1-4; 9 bases are a match to TRBD1. The TCR was taken from a woman aged 35 to 49 with active or convalescent COVID-19. Sequencing was carried out using peripheral blood. The CDR3 nucleotides are TGTGCCAGTAGTCCCGGACAGGGGAGCGGCCTTAATGAAAAACTGTTTTTT. It is translated as CASSPGQGSGLNEKLFF. The full variable domain, in which reference TRBV19 and TRBJ1-4 provide the parts outside the CDR3, is DGGITQSPKYLFRKEGQNVTLSCEQNLNHDAMYWYRQDPGQGLRLIYYSQIVNDFQKGDIAEGYSVSREKKESFPLTVTSAQKNPTAFYLCASSPGQGSGLNEKLFFGSGTQLSVL.